Following are 9 T cell receptor beta chains from one sample sequenced in a study of blood T cell repertoires in COVID-19. The data were produced by immunoSEQ multiplex PCR, yet TCRdb's version contains in-frame clones alone and is incomplete. The sample has more than 200,000 clones, approximately 86% seen once. What was sequenced was peripheral blood. The receptors come from a man younger than 45 with active or convalescent COVID-19.

V and J are TRBV30 and TRBJ1-3, with no clear D. Deletions cut 4 bases from V and 0 bases from J, with 4 bases between. The V gene's germline CDR1 is GTSNPN and CDR2 SVGIG (reference sequence). CDR3 length: 12 residues. The CDR3 coding sequence is TGTGCCTGGACTCTCTCTGGAAACACCATATATTTT. Translated, it gives CAWTLSGNTIYF.

This clone turned up a few times. This chain joins TRBV27 and TRBJ2-2; possibly TRBD2 for D (6 bases). In germline, CDR1 is MNHEY, CDR2 SMNVEV (reference sequence). The CDR3 runs 12 residues. V lost 3 bases and J lost 7, with 6 bases in between. The CDR3 loop is CASSLGGGELFF. In nucleotides, the CDR3 is TGTGCCAGCAGTTTGGGGGGCGGGGAGCTGTTTTTT.

The CDR3 region is CASGPNNNEQFF. For the CDR3, the DNA is TGCGCCAGCGGGCCAAACAACAATGAGCAGTTCTTC. The chain uses TRBV10-2 and TRBJ2-1; D call uncertain. The V end was cut by 8 bases, the J end by 5 bases, with 10 bases between. Germline assignment: CDR1 WSHSY and CDR2 SAAADI. This CDR3 is built from 12 residues.

The chain couples TRBV5-6 to TRBJ1-3; D not resolved. This CDR3 region has 14 residues. The ends were cut back, 4 bases at V and 2 bases at J, with 10 bases in the middle. Germline-derived CDR1 and CDR2 are SGHDT and YYEEEE. The DNA of the CDR3 is TGTGCCAGCAGCGGCTTAGGAGCTGGAAACACCATATATTTT. Translating it yields CASSGLGAGNTIYF.

The chain uses TRBV7-2 and TRBJ1-1, with 7 bases identical to TRBD1. This CDR3 contains 13 residues. The V gene's germline CDR1 is SGHTA and CDR2 FQGNSA. J was trimmed by 5 bases and V by 3 bases; bases with no gene match: 3. Here the CDR3 DNA reads TGTGCCAGCAGCTTCACAGGGGAGACTGAAGCTTTCTTT. The encoded protein is CASSFTGETEAFF.

The chain has TRBV18 and TRBJ1-6; 9 nucleotides match TRBD1. This CDR3 spans 16 amino acids. The germline CDR1 and CDR2 sequences are KGHSH and LQKENI. Trimming removed 5 bases from V and 7 bases from J; junction bases left unmatched: 9. The CDR3 nucleotides read TGTGCCAGCTCAACATTAACCGGGACAGGGAATTCACCCCTCCACTTT. This sequence encodes CASSTLTGTGNSPLHF.

The chain has TRBV9 and TRBJ1-6; 11 positions agree with TRBD1. CDR3 size: 15 residues. CDR1 is SGDLS and CDR2 is YYNGEE in the germline V gene. Unmatched junction bases numbered 3, after V lost 0 bases and J lost 10 bases. CDR3 nucleotides: TGTGCCAGCAGCGTAGGGGGACAGGGGGGCTCACCCCTCCACTTT. The encoded protein is CASSVGGQGGSPLHF.

The V and J genes are TRBV6-5 and TRBJ1-1, with D possibly matching TRBD1 (5 bases). This CDR3 is built from 14 residues. Deletions cut 3 bases from V and 3 bases from J, with 11 bases between. CDR1 and CDR2 from the germline V gene are MNHEY and SVGAGI. The CDR3 DNA reads as TGTGCCAGCAGTTATGGGGCGGCGGACACTGAAGCTTTCTTT. Translated, it gives CASSYGAADTEAFF.

This clone has only one observation. The rearrangement links TRBV15 to TRBJ2-7; D not resolved. In germline, CDR1 is LNHNV, CDR2 YYDKDF (reference sequence). The length of the CDR3 is 13 residues. V lost 5 bases, J lost 2 bases, and 10 bases lay in between. The CDR3 region is CATSPLAPYEQYF. The DNA of the CDR3 is TGTGCCACCAGCCCCTTAGCCCCCTACGAGCAGTACTTC.